The 25 T cell receptor beta chains reported below all come from one sample, sequenced in a study of shared clonotypes between healthy human individuals (dated by TCRdb to the early 2020s). CD8 naive samples were obtained by positive selection for CCR7 among CD45RO-negative cells, yielding a CD45RA+CCR7+ population from which TemRA cells were excluded. Libraries came from the immunoSEQ multiplex PCR assay. What TCRdb holds here is the immuneACCESS table cut down to in-frame rearrangements. Part of the clones is not present; checked against another copy, under half of the missing clones reflect an unresolved V gene, and the others are unexplained. A total of roughly 2,000,000 clones appear in this sample, about 94% of them only once. The ten largest clones take up around 1% of the sample. Material: naive CD8+ T cells sorted from blood. The cell subset or site label here, explained by the study, means: CD45RA+CCR7+. Receptors originate from a man younger than 35 in good health.

V and J are TRBV29-1 and TRBJ1-3, with 9 bases identical to TRBD1. J lost 0 bases, V lost 6 bases, and 6 bases had no gene match. The CDR3 length is 15 residues. The germline V gene has CDR1 SQVTM and CDR2 ANQGSEA. The CDR3 is CSVSGTGLSGNTIYF. CDR3 nucleotides: TGCAGCGTCTCCGGGACAGGGCTCTCTGGAAACACCATATATTTT.

In its sample, this clone was seen a few times. Other DNA sequences from this sample encode an identical CDR3 as well. The J gene is TRBJ2-1, the V gene TRBV4-3, with 8 bases identical to TRBD2. From germline, CDR1 is LGHNA and CDR2 YSLEER. This CDR3 spans 15 amino acids. V was clipped by 0 bases and J by 3 bases; unmatched bases: 1. The CDR3 spells CASSQDTSGYNEQFF. The CDR3 nucleotides are TGCGCCAGCAGCCAAGATACTAGCGGCTACAATGAGCAGTTCTTC.

The rearrangement uses TRBV27 and TRBJ2-1; D is possibly TRBD2 (6 bases). The CDR3 runs 15 residues. V shed 2 bases and J shed 5 bases, with 13 bases lying between them. Germline lookup yields CDR1 MNHEY and CDR2 SMNVEV (reference sequence). CDR3 loop: CASSLGPTRDNEQFF. Here the CDR3 DNA reads TGTGCCAGCAGTTTAGGTCCGACTAGGGACAATGAGCAGTTCTTC.

The chain joins TRBV9 to TRBJ2-7, with a tentative D call TRBD2 (6 bases). V dropped 0 bases and J dropped 4 bases, with 11 bases sitting between them. Germline V CDR1 and CDR2: SGDLS, YYNGEE. The CDR3 covers 14 residues. The DNA of the CDR3 is TGTGCCAGCAGCGTAGCGGAGGGACCTTACGAGCAGTACTTC. As protein: CASSVAEGPYEQYF.

A word on this clone: Within the sample, other DNA sequences also encode this same CDR3. CDR3 bases: TGTGCCAGCAGTCCTTTAGGCGCCGGGGAGCTGTTTTTT. Translation: CASSPLGAGELFF. The rearrangement uses TRBV6-5 and TRBJ2-2; D gene uncertain. Germline loops: CDR1 MNHEY, CDR2 SVGAGI. Trimming stripped 5 bases from V and 6 bases from J, with 10 bases between. There are 13 residues in the CDR3.

The rearrangement joins TRBV19 to TRBJ2-7, with 7 positions matching TRBD1. The trim removed 5 bases at V and 5 bases at J, leaving 9 bases unmatched. Per germline, CDR1 LNHDA and CDR2 SQIVND (reference sequence). This CDR3 spans 14 amino acids. The DNA for the CDR3 is TGTGCCAGTAGTCCCTCCGAGACAGGGAACGAGCAGTACTTC. Residues: CASSPSETGNEQYF.

In regard to this clone: This same CDR3 is encoded by further DNA sequences in the sample. The chain recombines TRBV7-2 with TRBJ2-1; 8 bases are a match to TRBD2. The CDR3 loop spans 15 amino acids. The V gene's germline CDR1 is SGHTA and CDR2 FQGNSA. The J segment lost 7 bases and the V segment lost 0 bases, leaving 5 bases of the junction unmatched. The CDR3 DNA follows: TGTGCCAGCAGCTTAGCGCTCGGACTAGCAAATGAGCAGTTCTTC. Translating it yields CASSLALGLANEQFF. The whole variable domain, remainder taken from reference TRBV7-2 and TRBJ2-1, is GAGVSQSPSNKVTEKGKDVELRCDPISGHTALYWYRQSLGQGLEFLIYFQGNSAPDKSGLPSDRFSAERTGGSVSTLTIQRTQQEDSAVYLCASSLALGLANEQFFGPGTRLTVL.

The V gene is TRBV2, the J gene TRBJ2-1; 12 bases match TRBD2. CDR1 is SNHLY, CDR2 FYNNEI, per germline. The CDR3 is 17 amino acids. V trimming: 4 bases; J trimming: 4 bases; junction bases outside the gene matches: 8. The CDR3 protein is CASSVSSGRATYNEQFF. The CDR3 region has the DNA TGTGCCAGCAGTGTATCTAGCGGGAGGGCAACTTACAATGAGCAGTTCTTC.

This chain connects TRBV11-3 to TRBJ2-7, with D perhaps being TRBD1 or TRBD2 (7 bases each). CDR3 length equals 14 residues. In germline, CDR1 is SGHNT, CDR2 YENEEA. The V gene lost 5 bases and the J gene lost 3 bases, with 14 bases spanning the gap. CDR3: CASSQGGLGYEQYF. In DNA, the CDR3 is TGTGCCAGCAGCCAGGGGGGGCTTGGCTACGAGCAGTACTTC. Based on the CDR3 plus reference TRBV11-3 and TRBJ2-7, the full variable domain is EAGVVQSPRYKIIEKKQPVAFWCNPISGHNTLYWYLQNLGQGPELLIRYENEEAVDDSQLPKDRFSAERLKGVDSTLKIQPAELGDSAVYLCASSQGGLGYEQYFGPGTRLTVT.

With respect to this clone: Other DNA sequences in this specimen translate into the identical CDR3. The V gene is TRBV7-9, the J gene TRBJ2-7, with D maybe TRBD1 (7 bases). The CDR3 covers 12 residues. V lost 3 bases to trimming and J lost 7 bases, with 10 bases between them. The germline CDR1 and CDR2 sequences are SEHNR and FQNEAQ (reference sequence). The CDR3: CASSFPGGEQYF. CDR3 nucleotide sequence: TGTGCCAGCAGCTTCCCAGGGGGGGAGCAGTACTTC.

This clone was seen a handful of times. The chain has TRBV28 and TRBJ2-2, with D perhaps TRBD1 (6 bases). The germline V gene encodes CDR1 MDHEN and CDR2 SYDVKM. V was pared by 4 bases and J by 6 bases, with 9 bases between. The CDR3 runs 13 residues. CDR3 in amino acids: CASSSQGPGELFF. The CDR3, as DNA: TGTGCCAGCAGTTCACAGGGTCCCGGGGAGCTGTTTTTT.

The CDR3 protein is CAWSGLGTTNEKLFF. Here the CDR3 DNA reads TGTGCCTGGAGTGGTCTGGGGACAACTAATGAAAAACTGTTTTTT. The chain couples TRBV30 to TRBJ1-4; D uncertain. Germline CDR1 and CDR2: GTSNPN and SVGIG (reference sequence). This CDR3 is 15 amino acids long. V lost 1 base, J lost 0 bases, and 9 bases lay in between. Variable domain in full (rest from reference TRBV30 and TRBJ1-4): SQTIHQWPATLVQPVGSPLSLECTVEGTSNPNLYWYRQAAGRGLQLLFYSVGIGQISSEVPQNLSASRPQDRQFILSSKKLLLSDSGFYLCAWSGLGTTNEKLFFGSGTQLSVL.

The gene calls are TRBV7-9 and TRBJ2-7, with unresolved D. The CDR3 length is 10 residues. CDR1 is SEHNR and CDR2 is FQNEAQ in the germline V gene (reference sequence). V was pared by 11 bases and J by 4 bases, with 9 bases between. The CDR3 coding sequence is TGTGCCGGAATAGATTACGAGCAGTACTTC. Translation: CAGIDYEQYF.

This chain links TRBV10-3 with TRBJ1-1; 10 nucleotides line up with TRBD1. Unmatched junction bases numbered 9, after V lost 2 bases and J lost 0 bases. The CDR3 runs 18 residues. Germline assignment: CDR1 ENHRY and CDR2 SYGVKD. For the CDR3, the DNA is TGTGCCATCAGTGAGACTAAGGACAGGGGGTCGATGAACACTGAAGCTTTCTTT. Protein product: CAISETKDRGSMNTEAFF.

In this sample, this clone turned up once. This chain joins TRBV6-5 and TRBJ1-4; D gene ambiguous. The germline V gene has CDR1 MNHEY and CDR2 SVGAGI. The germline V and J ends were trimmed by 0 bases and 0 bases, with 8 bases remaining between them. CDR3 length: 16 amino acids. CDR3 residues: CASSYSWGATNEKLFF. The CDR3 nucleotides read TGTGCCAGCAGTTACTCGTGGGGTGCAACTAATGAAAAACTGTTTTTT.

The chain links TRBV28 to TRBJ1-2; TRBD1 is a possible D gene (5 bases). In germline, CDR1 is MDHEN, CDR2 SYDVKM. V lost 6 bases to trimming and J lost 3 bases, with 20 bases between them. This CDR3 has 16 residues. CDR3 sequence (DNA): TGTGCCAGCAGCGGATCTGTGCAGGGACCGTACTATGGCTACACCTTC. Protein: CASSGSVQGPYYGYTF.

The gene calls are TRBV5-4 and TRBJ1-2; D unclear. The CDR3 consists of 14 residues. The V end lost 4 bases, the J end lost 0 bases, and 10 bases lay between the germline ends. From germline, CDR1 is SGHNT and CDR2 YYREEE (reference sequence). CDR3 in amino acids: CASSLWGSNYGYTF. The CDR3, as DNA: TGTGCCAGCAGCCTCTGGGGATCTAACTATGGCTACACCTTC. The full variable domain, with the rest looked up from reference TRBV5-4 and TRBJ1-2, is ETGVTQSPTHLIKTRGQQVTLRCSSQSGHNTVSWYQQALGQGPQFIFQYYREEENGRGNFPPRFSGLQFPNYSSELNVNALELDDSALYLCASSLWGSNYGYTFGSGTRLTVV.

The gene calls are TRBV27 and TRBJ1-4; 9 bases are shared with TRBD1. Germline V gene lookup returns CDR1 MNHEY and CDR2 SMNVEV (reference sequence). The CDR3 totals 13 residues. The J segment lost 8 bases and the V segment lost 7 bases, leaving 5 bases of the junction unmatched. CDR3 amino acids: CASNRGPSEKLFF. The DNA for the CDR3 is TGTGCCAGCAACAGGGGGCCATCCGAAAAACTGTTTTTT. The full variable domain, in which reference TRBV27 and TRBJ1-4 provide the parts outside the CDR3, is EAQVTQNPRYLITVTGKKLTVTCSQNMNHEYMSWYRQDPGLGLRQIYYSMNVEVTDKGDVPEGYKVSRKEKRNFPLILESPSPNQTSLYFCASNRGPSEKLFFGSGTQLSVL.

V usage is TRBV27 and J usage is TRBJ2-1; 7 bases fit TRBD1. Germline CDR1 and CDR2: MNHEY and SMNVEV (reference sequence). J lost 4 bases, V lost 4 bases, and 10 bases had no gene match. The CDR3 consists of 16 residues. The CDR3 DNA follows: TGTGCCAGCAGTTCGAGTACAGGGGAAGTTTACAATGAGCAGTTCTTC. Its translation is CASSSSTGEVYNEQFF.

This clone was picked up a small number of times. The CDR3 reads CAWSSITDTQYF. CDR3 in DNA: TGTGCCTGGAGCTCGATCACAGATACGCAGTATTTT. The V call is TRBV30, the J call TRBJ2-3; D unresolved. With 3 bases removed from V and 2 bases from J, the gap between germline ends came to 6 bases. Per germline, CDR1 GTSNPN and CDR2 SVGIG (reference sequence). This CDR3 spans 12 amino acids.

The genes are TRBV4-1 and TRBJ2-1; 13 bases align to TRBD2. The CDR3 spans 16 residues. The J segment lost 7 bases and the V segment lost 3 bases, leaving 6 bases of the junction unmatched. Looked up from germline, CDR1 is MGHRA and CDR2 is YSYEKL. CDR3 nucleotide sequence: TGCGCCAGCAGCCACCTACTAGCGGGAGGGCATAATGAGCAGTTCTTC. Translating gives CASSHLLAGGHNEQFF.

The chain links TRBV9 to TRBJ2-7; possible D gene TRBD1, 5 bases. V was cut by 0 bases and J by 5 bases, with 12 bases left in between. The CDR3 spans 14 residues. The germline gives CDR1 SGDLS, CDR2 YYNGEE. The CDR3 DNA reads TGTGCCAGCAGCGTAGGTGGGGCAGCCGACGAGCAGTACTTC. This encodes CASSVGGAADEQYF.

V gene TRBV5-3 combines with J gene TRBJ1-5; TRBD1 matches at 9 bases. TRBV5-3 is labeled an ORF, and its function is uncertain. Losses at the gene ends were 3 bases for V and 5 bases for J; bases not matched to a gene: 9. The CDR3 has 16 residues. In DNA, the CDR3 is TGTGCCAGAAGCTCACCGGGACAGGGAAGGGATCAGCCCCAGCATTTT. Protein product: CARSSPGQGRDQPQHF.

V and J are TRBV28 and TRBJ2-7; 9 bases line up with TRBD1. Trimming removed 2 bases from V and 0 bases from J; junction bases left unmatched: 5. The CDR3 covers 16 residues. Germline loops: CDR1 MDHEN, CDR2 SYDVKM. The chain's CDR3 is CASSLPGQGSSYEQYF. As DNA, the CDR3 is TGTGCCAGCAGTTTACCGGGACAGGGAAGCTCCTACGAGCAGTACTTC.

This clone was seen a few times. V usage is TRBV9 and J usage is TRBJ2-7; maybe TRBD2 (5 bases). V lost 0 bases to trimming and J lost 6 bases, with 10 bases between them. Germline CDR1 reads SGDLS; CDR2 reads YYNGEE. This CDR3 spans 13 amino acids. The CDR3 here is CASSVDLASEQYF. Written as DNA, the CDR3 is TGTGCCAGCAGCGTAGACCTAGCTAGCGAGCAGTACTTC.